This T cell receptor beta chain was captured by sequencing in a study of naive and memory T cell subsets. In its sample, this clonotype was seen a few times. Two oligonucleotides, mixed equimolar, formed the beta constant-region primer covering TRBC1 and TRBC2. The ligated cDNA underwent four PCR rounds using SP2 and nested alpha and beta constant-region primers. A 12-nucleotide UMI and the SP2 primer were added to the cDNA 3' end by oligonucleotide ligation. TCRdb ran MiXCR on the UMI-ligation and nested PCR reads and lists one entry per CDR3 protein. Here the sample spans approximately 29,000 distinct CDR3 sequences, roughly 20% being singletons. In germline, CDR1 is SQVTM, CDR2 ANQGSEA. J gave up 4 bases and V 7 bases, and 7 bases lay outside the gene matches. The CDR3 extends over 14 amino acids.

This receptor was taken from a human donor in good health. The sequencing input was effector memory CD4+ T cells from blood. Stated subset: effector memory, CD45RA- CD27-. The rearrangement links TRBV29-1 to TRBJ2-1; TRBD2 aligns across 10 bases. The DNA of the CDR3 is TGCAGCGCTCTGAGCGGGAGGGTATACAATGAGCAGTTCTTC. Translation gives CSALSGRVYNEQFF.